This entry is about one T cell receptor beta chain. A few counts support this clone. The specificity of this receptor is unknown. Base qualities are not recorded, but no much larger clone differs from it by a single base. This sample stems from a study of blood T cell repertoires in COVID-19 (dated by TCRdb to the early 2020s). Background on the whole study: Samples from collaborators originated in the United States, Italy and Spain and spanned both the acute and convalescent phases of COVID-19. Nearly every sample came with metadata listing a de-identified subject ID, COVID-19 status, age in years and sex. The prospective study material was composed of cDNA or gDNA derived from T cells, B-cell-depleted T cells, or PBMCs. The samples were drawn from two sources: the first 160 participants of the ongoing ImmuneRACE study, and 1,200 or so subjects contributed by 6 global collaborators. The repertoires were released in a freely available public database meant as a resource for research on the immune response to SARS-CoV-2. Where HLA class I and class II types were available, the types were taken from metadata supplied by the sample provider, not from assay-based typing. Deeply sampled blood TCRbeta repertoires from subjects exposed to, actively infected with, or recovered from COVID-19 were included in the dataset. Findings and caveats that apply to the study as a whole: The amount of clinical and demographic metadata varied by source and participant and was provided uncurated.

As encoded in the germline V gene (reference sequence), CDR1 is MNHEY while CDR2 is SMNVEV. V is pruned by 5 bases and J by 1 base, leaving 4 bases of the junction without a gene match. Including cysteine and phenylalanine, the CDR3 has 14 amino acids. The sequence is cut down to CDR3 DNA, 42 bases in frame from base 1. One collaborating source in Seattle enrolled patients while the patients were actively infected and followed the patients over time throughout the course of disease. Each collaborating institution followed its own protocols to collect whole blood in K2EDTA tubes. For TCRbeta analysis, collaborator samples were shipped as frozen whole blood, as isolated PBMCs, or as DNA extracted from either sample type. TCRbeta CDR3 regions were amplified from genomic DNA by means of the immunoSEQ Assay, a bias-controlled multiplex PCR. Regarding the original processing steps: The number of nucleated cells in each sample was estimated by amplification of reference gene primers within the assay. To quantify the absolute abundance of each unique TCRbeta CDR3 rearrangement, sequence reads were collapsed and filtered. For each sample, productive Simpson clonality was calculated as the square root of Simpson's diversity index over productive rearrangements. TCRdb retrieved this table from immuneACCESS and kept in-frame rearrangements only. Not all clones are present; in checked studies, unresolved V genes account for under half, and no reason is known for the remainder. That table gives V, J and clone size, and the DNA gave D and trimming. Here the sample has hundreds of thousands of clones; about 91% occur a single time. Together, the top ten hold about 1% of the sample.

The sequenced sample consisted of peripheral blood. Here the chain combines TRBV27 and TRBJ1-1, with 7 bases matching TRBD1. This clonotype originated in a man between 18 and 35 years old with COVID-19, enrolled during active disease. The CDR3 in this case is CASSLQGTNTEAFF. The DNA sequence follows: TGTGCCAGCAGTCTACAGGGGACGAACACTGAAGCTTTCTTT.